These 23 T cell receptor beta chains were all obtained from the same sample, sequenced in a study of blood T cells in healthy people across ages. A second PCR, run for about 7 to 12 cycles, used a sample-barcoded 5' primer plus a J-beta primer mix. TCRdb re-called the 5' RACE reads through MiXCR, storing one row per CDR3 protein. Seen here are approximately 850,000 distinct CDR3 sequences, around 42% observed once, and the top ten hold about 21%. The sequencing input was blood. These receptors were taken from a man between 60 and 75 years old in good health.

This clonotype was recorded a few times. The gene calls are TRBV4-3 and TRBJ2-3; TRBD2 aligns across 13 bases. Germline V gene data show CDR1 as LGHNA and CDR2 as YSLEER. The V gene end was trimmed by 0 bases and the J gene end by 5 bases; junction bases not matched to a gene: 8. The CDR3 totals 18 residues. This chain's CDR3 is CASSQDSTSGGPVDTQYF. The CDR3 DNA sequence: TGCGCCAGCAGCCAAGATTCGACTAGCGGGGGGCCGGTAGATACGCAGTATTTT.

The chain is built from TRBV6-5 and TRBJ2-7; D is perhaps TRBD1 or TRBD2 (6 bases each). Trimming stripped 2 bases from V and 4 bases from J, with 18 bases between. Germline V CDR1 and CDR2: MNHEY, SVGAGI. The CDR3 sequence is 16 residues long. The CDR3 DNA is TGTGCCAGCAGTTACGAGGGGGGCAGGGTCGGGTACGAGCAGTACTTC. Amino acids: CASSYEGGRVGYEQYF.

The CDR3 DNA follows: TGTGCCAGCAGTGCGCCGGGACAGGGTCCTGGGGAGCTGTTTTTT. Translated: CASSAPGQGPGELFF. V usage is TRBV25-1 and J usage is TRBJ2-2; TRBD1 agrees at 9 bases. The CDR3 covers 15 residues. The V segment lost 4 bases and the J segment 8 bases; nucleotides outside the gene matches: 8. From germline, CDR1 is MGHDK and CDR2 SYGVNS.

The chain recombines TRBV4-1 with TRBJ2-1; tentatively, D is TRBD1 or TRBD2 (5 bases each). Per the germline V gene, CDR1 is MGHRA and CDR2 is YSYEKL. The CDR3 has 19 residues. Between the trimmed V and J ends, which lost 0 bases and 0 bases, there was a span of 18 bases. Here the CDR3 reads CASSQDQERVGGSYNEQFF. CDR3 bases: TGCGCCAGCAGCCAAGATCAGGAAAGGGTTGGGGGCTCCTACAATGAGCAGTTCTTC.

The chain couples TRBV9 to TRBJ2-3; D possibly corresponds to TRBD2 (6 bases). This CDR3 is 14 amino acids long. From germline, CDR1 is SGDLS and CDR2 YYNGEE. Trimming left V 0 bases short and J 4 bases short, with 9 bases between. The CDR3: CASSVGGESDTQYF. The DNA for the CDR3 is TGTGCCAGCAGCGTAGGGGGGGAGTCAGATACGCAGTATTTT.

V gene TRBV9 combines with J gene TRBJ1-6; D might be TRBD1 (6 bases). CDR3 length equals 14 residues. V was shortened by 3 bases and J by 8 bases, with 12 bases between the two germline ends. The germline gives CDR1 SGDLS, CDR2 YYNGEE. CDR3 coding DNA: TGTGCCAGCAGCGCCACAGGGTGGGATTCACCCCTCCACTTT. This translates into CASSATGWDSPLHF. The complete variable domain, with remaining parts taken from reference TRBV9 and TRBJ1-6, reads DSGVTQTPKHLITATGQRVTLRCSPRSGDLSVYWYQQSLDQGLQFLIQYYNGEERAKGNILERFSAQQFPDLHSELNLSSLELGDSALYFCASSATGWDSPLHFGNGTRLTVT.

Only a few counts were recorded for this clonotype. V gene TRBV20-1 combines with J gene TRBJ2-7, with D perhaps matching TRBD2 (5 bases). Trimming took 6 bases from V and 0 from J, leaving 12 bases between them. The CDR3 is 13 amino acids. Germline CDR1 reads DFQATT; CDR2 reads SNEGSKA (reference sequence). CDR3 amino acids: CSAETGSSYEQYF. The CDR3 DNA sequence: TGCAGTGCGGAGACGGGGAGCTCCTACGAGCAGTACTTC.

The chain recombines TRBV9 with TRBJ1-5, with unresolved D. V lost 2 bases and J 5 bases, leaving 8 bases between the germline ends. Germline lookup yields CDR1 SGDLS and CDR2 YYNGEE. The CDR3 runs 13 residues. The CDR3 is CASSVWGDQPQHF. CDR3 coding DNA: TGTGCCAGCAGCGTTTGGGGAGATCAGCCCCAGCATTTT.

This chain joins TRBV3-1 and TRBJ2-7, with D possibly matching TRBD1 (5 bases). The germline V gene encodes CDR1 LGHDT and CDR2 YNNKEL (reference sequence). V lost 4 bases and J 1 base, leaving 14 bases between the germline ends. The CDR3 spans 15 residues. CDR3 sequence: CASSRSRQPSYEQYF. The CDR3 DNA reads TGTGCCAGCAGCCGGTCCCGACAGCCTTCCTACGAGCAGTACTTC.

This clonotype was counted only a few times. This chain links TRBV6-1 with TRBJ1-5; 8 bases line up with TRBD1. V gave up 11 bases and J gave up 2 bases; unmatched junction bases: 14. The CDR3 totals 16 residues. Per germline, CDR1 MNHNS and CDR2 SASEGT. The CDR3 region has the DNA TGTGCCGTTAAGGGGCAGGGGGCAAAGGGCAATCAGCCCCAGCATTTT. This gives the protein CAVKGQGAKGNQPQHF.

In its sample, this clonotype was seen a few times. This sequence joins TRBV12-3 or TRBV12-4 and TRBJ2-5; a possible D gene is TRBD2 (6 bases). Between the trimmed V and J ends, which lost 7 bases and 0 bases, there was a span of 21 bases. The CDR3 is 17 residues long. CDR3 in amino acids: CASMLRGGRAYQETQYF. In nucleotides, the CDR3 is TGTGCCAGCATGCTGCGGGGTGGCAGGGCGTACCAAGAGACCCAGTACTTC.

V usage is TRBV20-1 and J usage is TRBJ1-2; possible D gene TRBD1, 5 bases. With 0 bases removed from V and 3 bases from J, the gap between germline ends came to 11 bases. The CDR3 has 14 residues. The V gene's germline CDR1 is DFQATT and CDR2 SNEGSKA (reference sequence). CDR3 nucleotide sequence: TGCAGTGCTAGAGATCCCCGGGGGGACTATGGCTACACCTTC. Protein: CSARDPRGDYGYTF.

The chain couples TRBV7-2 to TRBJ2-3, with 8 bases that match TRBD2. Germline CDR1 and CDR2: SGHTA and FQGNSA. This CDR3 is built from 15 residues. The V segment lost 2 bases and the J segment 8 bases; nucleotides outside the gene matches: 9. CDR3 sequence: CASSLRRGAPGTQYF. The DNA of the CDR3 is TGTGCCAGCAGCTTACGGCGGGGGGCCCCAGGTACGCAGTATTTT.

The chain carries TRBV14 and TRBJ1-1; no definite D call. This CDR3 comprises 14 residues. The germline V and J ends were trimmed by 0 bases and 5 bases, with 10 bases remaining between them. In germline, CDR1 is SGHDN, CDR2 FVKESK. The CDR3 DNA reads TGTGCCAGCAGCCAAGATCTAATAAGAACTGAAGCTTTCTTT. This encodes CASSQDLIRTEAFF.

The chain uses TRBV4-1 and TRBJ2-1; TRBD1 matches at 7 bases. The DNA end is a closer match to TRBJ2-7, so the J assignment may be wrong. CDR3 size: 16 residues. The V gene's germline CDR1 is MGHRA and CDR2 YSYEKL. The DNA for the CDR3 is TGCGCCAGCAGGGGACAGACCTCGCGCTCCTACAATGAGCAGTACTTC. Its protein is CASRGQTSRSYNEQYF.

The chain employs TRBV20-1 and TRBJ2-3; TRBD2 matches 7 bases. The CDR3 has 17 residues. J gave up 1 base and V 2 bases, and 12 bases lay outside the gene matches. Looked up from germline, CDR1 is DFQATT and CDR2 is SNEGSKA (reference sequence). The CDR3 nucleotides are TGCAGTGCTAGAAATCTTGGAGCGGGGTCCGGCACAGATACGCAGTATTTT. Amino acids: CSARNLGAGSGTDTQYF.

The V and J genes are TRBV28 and TRBJ2-3; D not certain. In germline, CDR1 is MDHEN, CDR2 SYDVKM. Trimming removed 6 bases from V and 0 bases from J, with 13 bases in between. This CDR3 spans 15 amino acids. CDR3 nucleotide sequence: TGTGCCAGCAGCCAGACGGGTTTGAGCACAGATACGCAGTATTTT. Translated: CASSQTGLSTDTQYF. Combining the CDR3 with reference TRBV28 and TRBJ2-3 gives the whole variable domain DVKVTQSSRYLVKRTGEKVFLECVQDMDHENMFWYRQDPGLGLRLIYFSYDVKMKEKGDIPEGYSVSREKKERFSLILESASTNQTSMYLCASSQTGLSTDTQYFGPGTRLTVL.

This chain connects TRBV28 to TRBJ1-1, with TRBD1 as a possible D gene (5 bases). In germline, CDR1 is MDHEN, CDR2 SYDVKM. V dropped 6 bases and J dropped 0 bases, with 14 bases sitting between them. This CDR3 region has 15 residues. The CDR3: CASRDSGKMNTEAFF. Written as DNA, the CDR3 is TGTGCCAGCAGAGATTCAGGGAAGATGAACACTGAAGCTTTCTTT.

This clonotype was seen a single time. The chain joins TRBV7-9 to TRBJ2-7, with 7 bases aligning to TRBD1. The germline CDR1 and CDR2 sequences are SEHNR and FQNEAQ (reference sequence). V shed 3 bases and J 0 bases; nucleotides not matched to a gene: 8. The CDR3 length is 16 residues. The CDR3 region is CASSFRDSGISYEQYF. The CDR3 nucleotides read TGTGCCAGCAGCTTCCGGGACAGTGGGATCTCCTACGAGCAGTACTTC.

This clonotype was counted many times. The CDR3 region has the DNA TGTGCCAGCAGTTTTCGGAGCTCCTACAATGAGCAGTTCTTC. Translating it yields CASSFRSSYNEQFF. The chain recombines TRBV12-3 or TRBV12-4 with TRBJ2-1; D gene uncertain. This CDR3 spans 14 amino acids. With 3 bases removed from V and 0 bases from J, the gap between germline ends came to 6 bases.

The chain recombines TRBV29-1 with TRBJ2-3; 7 nucleotides agree with TRBD2. CDR1 is SQVTM and CDR2 is ANQGSEA in the germline V gene. The V segment lost 4 bases and the J segment 3 bases; nucleotides outside the gene matches: 4. This CDR3 is built from 13 residues. In nucleotides, the CDR3 is TGCAGCGTTGCGGGCGGGGGTACAGATACGCAGTATTTT. This sequence encodes CSVAGGGTDTQYF.

This clonotype was seen just once. The chain employs TRBV27 and TRBJ1-6; D is uncertain. V lost 5 bases and J lost 9, with 17 bases in between. Per germline, CDR1 MNHEY and CDR2 SMNVEV (reference sequence). This CDR3 spans 15 amino acids. CDR3 nucleotide sequence: TGTGCCAGCAGTCCGGAACTCACCGGACTTTCACCCCTCCACTTT. Translating gives CASSPELTGLSPLHF.

In DNA, the CDR3 is TGTGCCAGCAGCTTAGGGCCTAGCGGGACCTTCCGGGTGCCCGGGGAGCTGTTTTTT. Encoded protein: CASSLGPSGTFRVPGELFF. The gene calls are TRBV7-9 and TRBJ2-2; TRBD2 aligns across 9 bases. After removal of 1 base from V and 6 bases from J, the junction contained 15 bases not matched to a gene. This CDR3 is 19 amino acids long. Germline values: CDR1 SEHNR, CDR2 FQNEAQ (reference sequence).